A selection of T cell receptor beta chains follows, all from one sample in a study of blood T cell repertoires in COVID-19. Repertoires were generated with immunoSEQ multiplex PCR, while TCRdb's copy carries only in-frame clones and drops some. The table shows 300,000 to 400,000 clones, with 70% to 90% occurring only once. The sequencing input was peripheral blood. The receptors come from a woman aged 25-40 years with COVID-19, enrolled during active disease. Both conserved end residues are part of each CDR3.

j_call	v_call	cdr3_aa
TRBJ2-7	TRBV18	CASSPTGTAYEQYF
TRBJ1-2	TRBV6-5	CASKAGTNYGYTF
TRBJ1-1	TRBV7-3	CASSSDAQGEAFF
TRBJ1-4	TRBV28	CASSFREKLFF
TRBJ1-5	TRBV5-8	CASSLYQGRQPQHF
TRBJ2-3	TRBV19	CASSRTSGGPADTQYF
TRBJ1-1	TRBV20-1	CSARDSEAFF
TRBJ1-5	TRBV2	CASSRQGVGQPQHF
TRBJ1-2	TRBV11-3	CASSFEGGRPYGYTF
TRBJ1-3	TRBV9	CASSVVEGSSGNTIYF
TRBJ2-3	TRBV20-1	CSASEVGEATDTQYF
TRBJ1-2	TRBV3-1/TRBV3-2	CASSLTINYGYTF
TRBJ2-5	TRBV2	CASSMQLAGETQYF
TRBJ2-2	TRBV11-2	CASSLRPTGFRNTGELFF
TRBJ2-3	TRBV6-6	CASSYSKPGTQYF
TRBJ2-2	TRBV6-1	CASSERSGGLVDTGELFF
TRBJ1-1	TRBV6-5	CASSYSRWGAEAFF
TRBJ1-2	TRBV9	CASSAIDHREGYGYTF
TRBJ2-1	TRBV7-2	CASSLEAIYNEQFF
TRBJ1-2	TRBV2	CVSSDTGMGYGYTF
TRBJ1-1	TRBV19	CASRKTGGEGNTEAFF
TRBJ2-7	TRBV4-2	CASSQEGGPLSYEQYF
TRBJ1-4	TRBV3-1/TRBV3-2	CASSQGRGTNEKLFF
TRBJ2-5	TRBV29-1	CSVGQGPPRMVQYF
TRBJ2-2	TRBV3-1/TRBV3-2	CASSQDFAGELFF
TRBJ1-4	TRBV27	CASSLWGGGEKLFF
TRBJ2-5	TRBV4-1	CASSQVPGLMETQYF
TRBJ2-7	TRBV7-8	CASSSRTSGGPTSHYEQYF
TRBJ2-2	TRBV7-2	CASSLFLAGGTGELFF
TRBJ1-1	TRBV18	CASSPNPGLDTEAFF
TRBJ1-2	TRBV11-1	CASSIGTGNYGYTF
TRBJ2-3	TRBV7-6	CASSSKRGHTDTQYF
TRBJ2-7	TRBV7-2	CASSWGGGANPYEQYF
TRBJ1-4	TRBV2	CASLGGFKLFF
TRBJ1-5	TRBV30	CAWSVGVHDILSNQPQHF
TRBJ2-7	TRBV12-3/TRBV12-4	CASSLSQAYEQYF
TRBJ1-6	TRBV18	CASARARNSPLHF
TRBJ2-5	TRBV5-1	CASSPVAGGREETQYF
TRBJ1-1	TRBV19	CASVALTGALGGHEAFF
TRBJ2-1	TRBV4-1	CASSHRTGSNEQFF
TRBJ1-4	TRBV7-9	CASRGSLTGEKLFF
TRBJ2-2	TRBV6-2/TRBV6-3	CASSYFSTGELFF
TRBJ1-2	TRBV28	CASSLLQAYDYGYTF
TRBJ1-5	TRBV25-1	CASSERVEDSNQPQHF
TRBJ1-5	TRBV7-8	CASSFASGSNQPQHF
TRBJ1-2	TRBV27	CASSPRGIYYGYTF
TRBJ1-2	TRBV6-6	CASSYSGDGYTF
TRBJ1-2	TRBV7-6	CASSTPPGYGYTF
TRBJ1-2	TRBV24-1	CATSSANYGYTF
TRBJ2-3	TRBV12-3/TRBV12-4	CASSWTSTDTQYF